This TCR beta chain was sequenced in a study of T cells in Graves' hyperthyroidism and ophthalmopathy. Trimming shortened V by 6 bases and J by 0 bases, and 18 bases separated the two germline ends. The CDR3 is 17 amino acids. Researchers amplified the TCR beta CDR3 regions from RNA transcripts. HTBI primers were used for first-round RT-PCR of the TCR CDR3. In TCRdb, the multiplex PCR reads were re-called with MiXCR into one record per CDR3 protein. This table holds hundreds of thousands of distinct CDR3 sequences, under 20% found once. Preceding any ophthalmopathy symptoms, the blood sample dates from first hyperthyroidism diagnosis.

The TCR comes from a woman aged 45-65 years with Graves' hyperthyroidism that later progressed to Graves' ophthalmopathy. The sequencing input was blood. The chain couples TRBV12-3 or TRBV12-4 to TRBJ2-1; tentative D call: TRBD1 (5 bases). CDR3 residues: CASSRRYDSPSYNEQFF. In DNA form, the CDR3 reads TGTGCCAGCAGCAGACGCTATGACAGTCCCTCCTACAATGAGCAGTTCTTC.